Below, 27 T cell receptor beta chains from the same sample are listed, as sequenced in a study of cytomegalovirus exposure and HLA in healthy donors. 13 Jbeta primers and 60 Vbeta primers were used for the PCR. Repertoires were generated with immunoSEQ multiplex PCR, while TCRdb's copy carries only in-frame clones and drops some. The sample records some 150,000 clones, approximately 76% being singletons. The specimen sequenced was PBMCs. Receptors were obtained from a man between 60 and 75 years old in good health and CMV-seronegative.

This clone was seen a few times. This rearrangement joins TRBV19 to TRBJ1-2; possibly TRBD1 for D (5 bases). CDR3 size: 13 residues. CDR1 and CDR2 from the germline V gene are LNHDA and SQIVND (reference sequence). V lost 3 bases to trimming and J lost 4 bases, with 9 bases between them. The CDR3 DNA is TGTGCCAGTAGTATGGAGGGGAGCTATGGCTACACCTTC. It yields the protein CASSMEGSYGYTF.

The gene calls are TRBV28 and TRBJ1-4; TRBD1 might be the D (6 bases). V gave up 10 bases and J gave up 7 bases, with 13 bases separating them. Germline assignment: CDR1 MDHEN and CDR2 SYDVKM. This CDR3 contains 12 residues. The CDR3 reads CAINRVREKLFF. In nucleotides, the CDR3 is TGTGCCATAAACAGGGTACGTGAAAAACTGTTTTTT.

The gene calls are TRBV27 and TRBJ2-7; 11 positions agree with TRBD2. Trimming took 3 bases from V and 4 from J; bases not matched to a gene: 2. CDR3 length equals 14 residues. CDR1 MNHEY and CDR2 SMNVEV come from the germline V gene (reference sequence). Written as DNA, the CDR3 is TGTGCCAGCAGTTTGACTAGCGGGAAGTACGAGCAGTACTTC. Translation gives CASSLTSGKYEQYF.

The chain recombines TRBV6-1 with TRBJ1-2; D might be TRBD1 (5 bases). This CDR3 has 14 amino acids. Germline CDR1 and CDR2: MNHNS and SASEGT. The ends were cut back, 6 bases at V and 2 bases at J, with 13 bases in the middle. The CDR3 DNA follows: TGTGCCAGCAGGGGCCAGGGATCCAACTATGGCTACACCTTC. This encodes CASRGQGSNYGYTF.

This sequence joins TRBV7-6 and TRBJ1-3; D call uncertain. Germline V gene lookup returns CDR1 SGHVS and CDR2 FNYEAQ. The CDR3 totals 15 residues. Trimming took off 3 bases at V and 2 bases at J, with 11 bases between the two ends. The chain's CDR3 is CASSFMELAGNTIYF. CDR3 in DNA: TGTGCCAGCAGCTTTATGGAACTAGCTGGAAACACCATATATTTT. Supplemented by reference TRBV7-6 and TRBJ1-3, the full variable domain reads GAGVSQSPRYKVTKRGQDVALRCDPISGHVSLYWYRQALGQGPEFLTYFNYEAQQDKSGLPNDRFSAERPEGSISTLTIQRTEQRDSAMYRCASSFMELAGNTIYFGEGSWLTVV.

The chain recombines TRBV5-6 with TRBJ1-6; D may be TRBD1 (5 bases). Trimming shortened V by 4 bases and J by 9 bases, and 8 bases separated the two germline ends. In germline, CDR1 is SGHDT, CDR2 YYEEEE. This CDR3 region has 12 residues. As DNA, the CDR3 is TGTGCCAGCAGCGCCGGGGGTTCACCCCTCCACTTT. It specifies CASSAGGSPLHF. Looking up the rest from reference TRBV5-6 and TRBJ1-6 gives the full variable domain: DAGVTQSPTHLIKTRGQQVTLRCSPKSGHDTVSWYQQALGQGPQFIFQYYEEEERQRGNFPDRFSGHQFPNYSSELNVNALLLGDSALYLCASSAGGSPLHFGNGTRLTVT.

As to this clone: An end of the junction differs from the germline gene, which may be a read error. The V gene is TRBV7-9, the J gene TRBJ1-2; 12 bases are shared with TRBD1. From germline, CDR1 is SEHNR and CDR2 FQNEAQ (reference sequence). The CDR3 spans 16 residues. Written as DNA, the CDR3 is TGTTCCAGCAGCATGGGACAGGGGGCGCGTAACTATGGCTACACCTTC. Protein product: CSSSMGQGARNYGYTF. Using reference TRBV7-9 and TRBJ1-2 for the parts outside the CDR3, the full variable domain is DTGVSQNPRHKITKRGQNVTFRCDPISEHNRLYWYRQTLGQGPEFLTYFQNEAQLEKSRLLSDRFSAERPKGSFSTLEIQRTEQGDSAMYLCSSSMGQGARNYGYTFGSGTRLTVV.

J is TRBJ1-1 and V is TRBV19; D uncertain. Trimming left V 0 bases short and J 3 bases short, with 14 bases between. Germline values: CDR1 LNHDA, CDR2 SQIVND (reference sequence). This CDR3 has 16 amino acids. The CDR3 region is CASSIDWRQLHTEAFF. In nucleotides, the CDR3 is TGTGCCAGTAGTATAGACTGGAGGCAACTGCACACTGAAGCTTTCTTT. Drawing the rest from reference TRBV19 and TRBJ1-1, the complete variable domain is DGGITQSPKYLFRKEGQNVTLSCEQNLNHDAMYWYRQDPGQGLRLIYYSQIVNDFQKGDIAEGYSVSREKKESFPLTVTSAQKNPTAFYLCASSIDWRQLHTEAFFGQGTRLTVV.

This clone showed up just once. This chain links TRBV4-2 with TRBJ2-1, with 12 bases that match TRBD1. From germline, CDR1 is LGHNA and CDR2 YNFKEQ. CDR3 length: 16 residues. The ends lost 1 base at V and 6 bases at J; junction bases unmatched: 4. DNA for the CDR3: TGTGCCAGCAGCCAAGCTCCGGGACAGGGGGCCAATGAGCAGTTCTTC. Protein sequence: CASSQAPGQGANEQFF.

This clone was detected only a few times. The chain couples TRBV2 to TRBJ2-1; 10 bases match TRBD1. From germline, CDR1 is SNHLY and CDR2 FYNNEI. CDR3 size: 16 residues. V shed 5 bases, J shed 1 base, and the junction held 5 bases outside the gene matches. CDR3 in amino acids: CASSRGDRGSYNEQFF. Written as DNA, the CDR3 is TGTGCCAGCAGTAGGGGGGACAGGGGTTCCTACAATGAGCAGTTCTTC.

The chain has TRBV7-2 and TRBJ2-3; weak D call: TRBD1 (6 bases). With 4 bases removed from V and 10 bases from J, the gap between germline ends came to 15 bases. This CDR3 has 13 residues. Germline CDR1 reads SGHTA; CDR2 reads FQGNSA. For the CDR3, the DNA is TGTGCCAGCAGCTCGACCACAGGGTGGGCGCAGTATTTT. This sequence encodes CASSSTTGWAQYF.

This clone was seen a few times. The V call is TRBV28, the J call TRBJ1-2; TRBD1 agrees at 7 bases. V trimming: 6 bases; J trimming: 3 bases; junction bases outside the gene matches: 7. Germline CDR1 MDHEN, CDR2 SYDVKM. The CDR3 totals 14 residues. The CDR3 coding sequence is TGTGCCAGCAGGTCTGATCAGGGGGACTATGGCTACACCTTC. This gives the protein CASRSDQGDYGYTF.

The chain is built from TRBV27 and TRBJ2-7; TRBD1 matches 9 bases. V gave up 6 bases and J gave up 2 bases; unmatched junction bases: 8. The CDR3 runs to 15 residues. Looked up from germline, CDR1 is MNHEY and CDR2 is SMNVEV (reference sequence). The CDR3 loop is CASRTGGEYTYEQYF. CDR3 DNA: TGTGCCAGCAGAACAGGGGGCGAATACACCTACGAGCAGTACTTC.

V gene TRBV6-5 combines with J gene TRBJ1-3; D remains unclear. Germline CDR1 is MNHEY and CDR2 is SVGAGI. There are 16 residues in the CDR3. The V end was cut by 0 bases, the J end by 0 bases, with 9 bases between. The CDR3 DNA follows: TGTGCCAGCAGTTACTCGAAAAGCTACTCTGGAAACACCATATATTTT. Translating gives CASSYSKSYSGNTIYF.

The chain recombines TRBV4-1 with TRBJ2-3; 13 bases map to TRBD2. Germline V gives CDR1 MGHRA, CDR2 YSYEKL. CDR3 length: 15 amino acids. Germline trimming cut 4 bases from V and 4 bases from J; bases unmatched to any gene: 2. The chain's CDR3 is CASSRGLAGADTQYF. The CDR3, as DNA: TGCGCCAGCAGCCGCGGACTAGCGGGAGCAGATACGCAGTATTTT.

This clone was recorded once. V gene TRBV29-1 combines with J gene TRBJ1-1; a weak D match, TRBD1 (6 bases). Deletions cut 4 bases from V and 2 bases from J, with 11 bases between. Per germline, CDR1 SQVTM and CDR2 ANQGSEA. The CDR3 is 13 residues long. The chain's CDR3 is CSVGTAFNTEAFF. CDR3 in DNA: TGCAGCGTTGGGACAGCGTTTAACACTGAAGCTTTCTTT.

CDR3: CASSLNTGTAPNGQYF. CDR3 DNA sequence: TGCGCCAGCAGCTTAAACACCGGGACAGCTCCTAATGGGCAGTACTTC. The chain uses TRBV5-1 and TRBJ2-7; TRBD1 aligns across 7 bases. With V trimmed by 2 bases and J by 9 bases, 17 bases remained unmatched. This CDR3 spans 16 amino acids. Looked up from germline, CDR1 is SGHRS and CDR2 is YFSETQ.

The table lists this clone with a few counts. The rearrangement joins TRBV9 to TRBJ2-1; 10 bases map to TRBD1. CDR3 length: 19 residues. V shed 3 bases and J 6 bases; nucleotides not matched to a gene: 18. CDR1 is SGDLS, CDR2 YYNGEE, per germline. The CDR3 nucleotides read TGTGCCAGCAGCGCGACAGCTCCGGGACAGGGGCACGAGGGCAATGAGCAGTTCTTC. Its translation: CASSATAPGQGHEGNEQFF.

The chain recombines TRBV5-1 with TRBJ1-1; no firm D call. From germline, CDR1 is SGHRS and CDR2 YFSETQ. Trimming left V 0 bases short and J 3 bases short, with 6 bases between. The CDR3 sequence is 13 residues long. The DNA of the CDR3 is TGCGCCAGCAGCTTGGCTCAGTACACTGAAGCTTTCTTT. It yields the protein CASSLAQYTEAFF. Full variable domain (missing parts from reference TRBV5-1 and TRBJ1-1): KAGVTQTPRYLIKTRGQQVTLSCSPISGHRSVSWYQQTPGQGLQFLFEYFSETQRNKGNFPGRFSGRQFSNSRSEMNVSTLELGDSALYLCASSLAQYTEAFFGQGTRLTVV.

V gene TRBV14 combines with J gene TRBJ2-1; 7 bases align to TRBD2. CDR3 length: 18 amino acids. V lost 5 bases to trimming and J lost 0 bases; unmatched junction nucleotides: 13. The germline V gene encodes CDR1 SGHDN and CDR2 FVKESK. The CDR3 reads CASSSVFAGESSYNEQFF. As DNA, the CDR3 is TGTGCCAGCAGCTCGGTATTCGCGGGAGAGAGCTCCTACAATGAGCAGTTCTTC.

This sequence joins TRBV7-2 and TRBJ2-5; the D is unclear. Germline CDR1 reads SGHTA; CDR2 reads FQGNSA. This CDR3 spans 13 amino acids. Trimming removed 5 bases at V and 5 bases at J, with 12 bases between. CDR3 region: CASSPRKVETQYF. The CDR3 coding sequence is TGTGCCAGCAGCCCCAGGAAGGTGGAGACCCAGTACTTC. The variable domain in full, completed from reference TRBV7-2 and TRBJ2-5, reads GAGVSQSPSNKVTEKGKDVELRCDPISGHTALYWYRQSLGQGLEFLIYFQGNSAPDKSGLPSDRFSAERTGGSVSTLTIQRTQQEDSAVYLCASSPRKVETQYFGPGTRLLVL.

The chain couples TRBV29-1 to TRBJ2-2; 11 bases are a match to TRBD2. CDR3 size: 14 residues. CDR1 and CDR2 from the germline V gene are SQVTM and ANQGSEA. V shed 4 bases, J shed 6 bases, and the junction held 4 bases outside the gene matches. CDR3 sequence (DNA): TGCAGCGTTGCGAGTAGCGGGGGGGCCGGGGAGCTGTTTTTT. This codes for CSVASSGGAGELFF.

This clone has just one count. Here the CDR3 DNA reads TGTGCCAGCAGCTCCATGACTAGCGGGGGGACCCGTAGGACCCAGTACTTC. It translates to CASSSMTSGGTRRTQYF. The chain employs TRBV5-4 and TRBJ2-5; 13 bases fit TRBD2. Germline assignment: CDR1 SGHNT and CDR2 YYREEE (reference sequence). The length of the CDR3 is 17 residues. V was pared by 3 bases and J by 7 bases, with 12 bases of the junction left unmatched. The full variable domain, completed using reference TRBV5-4 and TRBJ2-5, is ETGVTQSPTHLIKTRGQQVTLRCSSQSGHNTVSWYQQALGQGPQFIFQYYREEENGRGNFPPRFSGLQFPNYSSELNVNALELDDSALYLCASSSMTSGGTRRTQYFGPGTRLLVL.

The chain links TRBV11-2 to TRBJ2-7, with a weak D call TRBD2 (6 bases). CDR3 length equals 13 residues. Trimming removed 4 bases from V and 0 bases from J, with 7 bases in between. The germline V gene encodes CDR1 SGHAT and CDR2 FQNNGV. CDR3 residues: CASSYGSSYEQYF. CDR3 coding DNA: TGTGCCAGCAGCTACGGGAGCTCCTACGAGCAGTACTTC.

V gene TRBV7-2 combines with J gene TRBJ2-1, with 7 bases identical to TRBD2. CDR3 length: 15 residues. The V segment lost 2 bases and the J segment 8 bases; nucleotides outside the gene matches: 9. Germline lookup yields CDR1 SGHTA and CDR2 FQGNSA. In DNA, the CDR3 is TGTGCCAGCAGCTTAACCTCCGGGGGGATCTATGAGCAGTTCTTC. Translating it yields CASSLTSGGIYEQFF.

The chain joins TRBV9 to TRBJ2-2; possible D gene TRBD2, 5 bases. Between the trimmed V and J ends, which lost 3 bases and 1 base, there was a span of 10 bases. The V gene's germline CDR1 is SGDLS and CDR2 YYNGEE. The CDR3 has 15 amino acids. CDR3 sequence (DNA): TGTGCCAGCAGCGGATTAGGGAGGAACACCGGGGAGCTGTTTTTT. Translation gives CASSGLGRNTGELFF.

The chain links TRBV6-1 to TRBJ1-5, with a tentative D call TRBD1 (5 bases). This CDR3 region has 13 residues. From germline, CDR1 is MNHNS and CDR2 SASEGT. V lost 8 bases, J lost 3 bases, and 11 bases lay in between. The CDR3 DNA sequence: TGTGCCAGCGACAGTTTATACAATCAGCCCCAGCATTTT. Protein product: CASDSLYNQPQHF.